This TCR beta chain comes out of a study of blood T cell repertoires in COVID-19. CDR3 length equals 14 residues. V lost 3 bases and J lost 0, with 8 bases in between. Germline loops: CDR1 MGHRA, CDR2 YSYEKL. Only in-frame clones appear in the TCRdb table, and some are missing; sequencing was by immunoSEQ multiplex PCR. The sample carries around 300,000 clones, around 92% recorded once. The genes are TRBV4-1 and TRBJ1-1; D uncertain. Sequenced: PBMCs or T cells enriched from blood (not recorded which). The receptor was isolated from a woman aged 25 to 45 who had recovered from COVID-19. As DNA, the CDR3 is TGCGCCAGCAGCCAGGAAGGAGTGAACACTGAAGCTTTCTTT. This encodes CASSQEGVNTEAFF.